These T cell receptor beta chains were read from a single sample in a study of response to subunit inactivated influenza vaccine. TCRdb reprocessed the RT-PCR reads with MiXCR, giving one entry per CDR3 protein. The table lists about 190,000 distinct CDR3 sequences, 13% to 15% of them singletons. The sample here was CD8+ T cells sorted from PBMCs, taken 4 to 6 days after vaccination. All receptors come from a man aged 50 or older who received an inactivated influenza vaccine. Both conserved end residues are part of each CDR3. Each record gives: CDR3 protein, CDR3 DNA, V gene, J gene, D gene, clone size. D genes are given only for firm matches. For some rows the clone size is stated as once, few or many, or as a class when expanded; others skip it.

CDR3aa: CASSWLTSAYNEQFF
CDR3nt: TGTGCCAGCAGTTGGCTGACTAGCGCATACAATGAGCAGTTCTTC
v_gene: TRBV28
j_gene: TRBJ2-1
d_gene: TRBD2
abundance: few

CDR3aa: CATSKPGGPLGGELFF
CDR3nt: TGTGCCACCAGCAAACCGGGAGGGCCTTTGGGCGGGGAGCTGTTTTTT
v_gene: TRBV15
j_gene: TRBJ2-2
d_gene: TRBD2
abundance: few

CDR3aa: CASSPRTRGEQFF
CDR3nt: TGTGCCAGCAGCCCTCGGACTAGAGGTGAGCAGTTCTTC
v_gene: TRBV7-3
j_gene: TRBJ2-1
d_gene: TRBD2
abundance: .

CDR3aa: CASSFPINRDLFMNTEAFF
CDR3nt: TGTGCCAGCAGCTTTCCCATCAACCGGGACCTATTCATGAACACTGAAGCTTTCTTT
v_gene: TRBV11-2
j_gene: TRBJ1-1
d_gene: .
abundance: .

CDR3aa: CASSERFDRGGYTF
CDR3nt: TGTGCCAGCAGCGAGCGCTTTGATAGGGGAGGCTACACCTTC
v_gene: TRBV6-1
j_gene: TRBJ1-2
d_gene: .
abundance: .

CDR3aa: CASGYSGPYNEQFF
CDR3nt: TGTGCCAGCGGGTATAGCGGACCCTACAATGAGCAGTTCTTC
v_gene: TRBV6-2/TRBV6-3
j_gene: TRBJ2-1
d_gene: .
abundance: .

CDR3aa: CASSLSGTASYGYTF
CDR3nt: TGTGCCAGCAGCCTCTCCGGGACAGCGAGCTATGGCTACACCTTC
v_gene: TRBV7-9
j_gene: TRBJ1-2
d_gene: TRBD1
abundance: many

CDR3aa: CASSLVYRHNEQFF
CDR3nt: TGTGCCAGCAGTTTAGTTTACAGACACAATGAGCAGTTCTTC
v_gene: TRBV27
j_gene: TRBJ2-1
d_gene: .
abundance: .

CDR3aa: CSVEPEGETQYF
CDR3nt: TGCAGCGTGGAGCCCGAGGGAGAGACCCAGTACTTC
v_gene: TRBV29-1
j_gene: TRBJ2-5
d_gene: .
abundance: .

CDR3aa: CASSLLSLELYNEQFF
CDR3nt: TGTGCCAGCAGTTTATTGTCGCTAGAGCTTTACAATGAGCAGTTCTTC
v_gene: TRBV28
j_gene: TRBJ2-1
d_gene: .
abundance: few

CDR3aa: CASSQLDREGQPQHF
CDR3nt: TGTGCCAGCAGCCAACTCGACAGGGAGGGTCAGCCCCAGCATTTT
v_gene: TRBV4-2
j_gene: TRBJ1-5
d_gene: TRBD1
abundance: few

CDR3aa: CASSQVQLGAMTAPGNTIYF
CDR3nt: TGCGCCAGCAGCCAGGTTCAACTAGGTGCCATGACAGCTCCTGGAAACACCATATATTTT
v_gene: TRBV4-3
j_gene: TRBJ1-3
d_gene: .
abundance: few

CDR3aa: CASTRTAQLYEQYF
CDR3nt: TGTGCCAGCACGCGGACAGCTCAACTATACGAGCAGTACTTC
v_gene: TRBV3-1
j_gene: TRBJ2-7
d_gene: .
abundance: .

CDR3aa: CASSYSGQFGVSGELFF
CDR3nt: TGTGCCAGCAGTTACTCGGGACAGTTCGGGGTCTCCGGGGAGCTGTTTTTT
v_gene: TRBV6-5
j_gene: TRBJ2-2
d_gene: TRBD1
abundance: .

CDR3aa: CASSQVGGYEQYF
CDR3nt: TGCGCCAGCAGCCAAGTAGGCGGCTACGAGCAGTACTTC
v_gene: TRBV4-3
j_gene: TRBJ2-7
d_gene: .
abundance: .

CDR3aa: CASSLGSQPQHF
CDR3nt: TGTGCCAGCAGTTTAGGTAGTCAGCCCCAGCATTTT
v_gene: TRBV5-6
j_gene: TRBJ1-5
d_gene: .
abundance: many

CDR3aa: CATSFRGNYYNEQFF
CDR3nt: TGTGCCACCAGCTTCAGGGGGAATTACTACAATGAGCAGTTCTTC
v_gene: TRBV15
j_gene: TRBJ2-1
d_gene: TRBD1
abundance: few

CDR3aa: CASSASTGANVLTF
CDR3nt: TGTGCCAGCAGCGCGAGTACGGGGGCCAACGTCCTGACTTTC
v_gene: TRBV9
j_gene: TRBJ2-6
d_gene: .
abundance: .

CDR3aa: CASSYSGLAFTDTQYF
CDR3nt: TGTGCCAGCAGTTATTCGGGACTAGCGTTCACAGATACGCAGTATTTT
v_gene: TRBV6-5
j_gene: TRBJ2-3
d_gene: TRBD2
abundance: .

CDR3aa: CSATDFTTNEQYF
CDR3nt: TGCAGTGCTACGGACTTCACCACCAACGAGCAGTACTTC
v_gene: TRBV20-1
j_gene: TRBJ2-7
d_gene: .
abundance: .

CDR3aa: CASSLFGGQAYEQYF
CDR3nt: TGTGCCAGCAGCTTGTTCGGGGGGCAGGCCTACGAGCAGTACTTC
v_gene: TRBV5-4
j_gene: TRBJ2-7
d_gene: .
abundance: few

CDR3aa: CASSPESRTLNYGYTF
CDR3nt: TGTGCCAGCAGCCCGGAGTCGCGAACCCTAAACTATGGCTACACCTTC
v_gene: TRBV7-8
j_gene: TRBJ1-2
d_gene: .
abundance: .

CDR3aa: CASSQDMGEGFNEQFF
CDR3nt: TGCGCCAGCAGCCAAGATATGGGGGAGGGTTTTAATGAGCAGTTCTTC
v_gene: TRBV4-3
j_gene: TRBJ2-1
d_gene: TRBD2
abundance: few

CDR3aa: CASSSRWSSYNSPLHF
CDR3nt: TGTGCCAGCAGTTCCAGGTGGAGCTCCTATAATTCACCCCTCCACTTT
v_gene: TRBV6-5
j_gene: TRBJ1-6
d_gene: .
abundance: .

CDR3aa: CAWSRDRGETQYF
CDR3nt: TGTGCCTGGAGTCGGGACAGGGGAGAGACCCAGTACTTC
v_gene: TRBV30
j_gene: TRBJ2-5
d_gene: TRBD1
abundance: few

CDR3aa: CASSGGTLSGANVLTF
CDR3nt: TGTGCCAGCAGTGGCGGGACCCTCTCTGGGGCCAACGTCCTGACTTTC
v_gene: TRBV12-3/TRBV12-4
j_gene: TRBJ2-6
d_gene: .
abundance: .

CDR3aa: CASSLGADRYEQYF
CDR3nt: TGTGCCAGCAGCTTAGGAGCAGACAGATACGAGCAGTACTTC
v_gene: TRBV7-9
j_gene: TRBJ2-7
d_gene: .
abundance: few

CDR3aa: CASSVGDGNTEAFF
CDR3nt: TGTGCCAGCAGCGTAGGGGACGGTAACACTGAAGCTTTCTTT
v_gene: TRBV9
j_gene: TRBJ1-1
d_gene: .
abundance: .

CDR3aa: CASSFPRHPSLTDTQYF
CDR3nt: TGTGCCAGCAGCTTTCCTCGACATCCTAGCCTCACAGATACGCAGTATTTT
v_gene: TRBV6-5
j_gene: TRBJ2-3
d_gene: .
abundance: few

CDR3aa: CASSQPQGAAQPQHF
CDR3nt: TGTGCCAGCAGCCAGCCACAGGGGGCGGCTCAGCCCCAGCATTTT
v_gene: TRBV6-2/TRBV6-3
j_gene: TRBJ1-5
d_gene: TRBD1
abundance: .

CDR3aa: CASRETRNTEAFF
CDR3nt: TGTGCCAGCAGAGAGACAAGGAACACTGAAGCTTTCTTT
v_gene: TRBV6-2/TRBV6-3
j_gene: TRBJ1-1
d_gene: .
abundance: few

CDR3aa: CASSLLSGSDGYTF
CDR3nt: TGTGCCAGCAGTCTCCTATCGGGTAGTGACGGCTACACCTTC
v_gene: TRBV6-2/TRBV6-3
j_gene: TRBJ1-2
d_gene: .
abundance: .

CDR3aa: CASSQDSGAWGNTIYF
CDR3nt: TGCGCCAGCAGCCAAGATTCAGGGGCTTGGGGAAACACCATATATTTT
v_gene: TRBV4-3
j_gene: TRBJ1-3
d_gene: .
abundance: .

CDR3aa: CSVEFRLAAETQYF
CDR3nt: TGCAGCGTTGAATTTCGGCTAGCGGCGGAGACCCAGTACTTC
v_gene: TRBV29-1
j_gene: TRBJ2-5
d_gene: TRBD2
abundance: .

CDR3aa: CASSPFGTGLYEQYF
CDR3nt: TGTGCCAGCAGCCCCTTCGGGACAGGGCTCTACGAGCAGTACTTC
v_gene: TRBV3-1
j_gene: TRBJ2-7
d_gene: TRBD1
abundance: .

CDR3aa: CASSWTAPSGANVLTF
CDR3nt: TGTGCCAGCAGCTGGACAGCCCCCTCTGGGGCCAACGTCCTGACTTTC
v_gene: TRBV27
j_gene: TRBJ2-6
d_gene: .
abundance: many

CDR3aa: CASSLLGVTMNTEAFF
CDR3nt: TGCGCCAGCAGCTTGTTGGGAGTCACAATGAACACTGAAGCTTTCTTT
v_gene: TRBV5-1
j_gene: TRBJ1-1
d_gene: .
abundance: many

CDR3aa: CASSLFSGASSYNEQFF
CDR3nt: TGTGCCAGCAGTTTATTTTCGGGGGCAAGCTCCTACAATGAGCAGTTCTTC
v_gene: TRBV28
j_gene: TRBJ2-1
d_gene: .
abundance: .

CDR3aa: CASTPMRLAGVGDTQYF
CDR3nt: TGTGCCAGCACCCCCATGAGACTAGCGGGAGTTGGAGATACGCAGTATTTT
v_gene: TRBV28
j_gene: TRBJ2-3
d_gene: TRBD2
abundance: .

CDR3aa: CASSLVRGPGEQYF
CDR3nt: TGTGCCAGCAGCTTAGTGCGGGGGCCGGGAGAGCAGTACTTC
v_gene: TRBV7-9
j_gene: TRBJ2-7
d_gene: .
abundance: .

CDR3aa: CASSYAGGGGEQFF
CDR3nt: TGTGCCAGCAGTTACGCGGGCGGGGGCGGTGAGCAGTTCTTC
v_gene: TRBV6-5
j_gene: TRBJ2-1
d_gene: .
abundance: .

CDR3aa: CASSPPSRSTPYEQYF
CDR3nt: TGTGCCAGCTCACCACCGTCTCGGTCTACCCCCTACGAGCAGTACTTC
v_gene: TRBV18
j_gene: TRBJ2-7
d_gene: .
abundance: .

CDR3aa: CASRTGGAGETQYF
CDR3nt: TGTGCCAGCAGAACCGGGGGGGCCGGAGAGACCCAGTACTTC
v_gene: TRBV12-3/TRBV12-4
j_gene: TRBJ2-5
d_gene: TRBD2
abundance: few

CDR3aa: CASSQEPGSSYEQYF
CDR3nt: TGTGCCAGCAGCCAAGAGCCCGGGAGCTCCTACGAGCAGTACTTC
v_gene: TRBV4-2
j_gene: TRBJ2-7
d_gene: .
abundance: few

CDR3aa: CATSRDVASGLYEQYF
CDR3nt: TGTGCCACCAGCAGAGATGTGGCTAGCGGACTCTACGAGCAGTACTTC
v_gene: TRBV15
j_gene: TRBJ2-7
d_gene: TRBD2
abundance: .

CDR3aa: CASSSVPGLAGRNNEQFF
CDR3nt: TGTGCCAGCAGCTCAGTTCCGGGACTAGCGGGACGAAACAATGAGCAGTTCTTC
v_gene: TRBV5-5
j_gene: TRBJ2-1
d_gene: TRBD2
abundance: .

CDR3aa: CATRSGMGTDTQYF
CDR3nt: TGTGCCACCAGGTCGGGGATGGGGACAGATACGCAGTATTTT
v_gene: TRBV7-9
j_gene: TRBJ2-3
d_gene: .
abundance: .

CDR3aa: CASSYSSLAGGTEQYF
CDR3nt: TGTGCCAGCAGTTACTCGTCGCTAGCGGGAGGAACCGAGCAGTACTTC
v_gene: TRBV6-2/TRBV6-3
j_gene: TRBJ2-7
d_gene: TRBD2
abundance: .

CDR3aa: CASSGGGRAGNEQFF
CDR3nt: TGTGCCAGCAGCGGTGGCGGGAGGGCGGGCAATGAGCAGTTCTTC
v_gene: TRBV11-3
j_gene: TRBJ2-1
d_gene: TRBD2
abundance: few

CDR3aa: CASSQDFLGDSYEQYF
CDR3nt: TGCGCCAGCAGCCAAGATTTCCTAGGGGACTCCTACGAGCAGTACTTC
v_gene: TRBV4-3
j_gene: TRBJ2-7
d_gene: .
abundance: many

CDR3aa: CASSQDEAYEQYF
CDR3nt: TGCGCCAGCAGCCAAGATGAAGCTTACGAGCAGTACTTC
v_gene: TRBV4-3
j_gene: TRBJ2-7
d_gene: .
abundance: few